This paragraph covers one TCR beta chain sequence. Antigen specificity is unknown. The trim removed 6 bases at V and 4 bases at J, leaving 7 bases unmatched. The V gene's germline CDR1 is MNHEY and CDR2 SVGEGT. CDR3 size: 15 residues. The data belong to a study of T cell responses to AZD1222 COVID-19 vaccine. Overall study findings and caveats: After two AZD1222 doses, spike-specific TCR breadth and depth rose versus day 0. Recipients of AZD1222 seropositive at baseline numbered only 6 or 7.

Using immunoSEQ multiplex PCR, the repertoire was profiled, and TCRdb retains in-frame clones only, with some absent. The sample contains 130,000 to 150,000 clones, around 88% of which appear only once. This TCR derives from an adult in good health. This chain uses TRBV6-2 or TRBV6-3 with TRBJ1-4, with 8 bases that match TRBD1. The sequencing here drew on peripheral blood, taken on day 0 of AZD1222 vaccination. The CDR3 reads CASSLGTGVNEKLFF. The DNA for the CDR3 is TGTGCCAGCAGCCTCGGGACAGGCGTTAATGAAAAACTGTTTTTT.